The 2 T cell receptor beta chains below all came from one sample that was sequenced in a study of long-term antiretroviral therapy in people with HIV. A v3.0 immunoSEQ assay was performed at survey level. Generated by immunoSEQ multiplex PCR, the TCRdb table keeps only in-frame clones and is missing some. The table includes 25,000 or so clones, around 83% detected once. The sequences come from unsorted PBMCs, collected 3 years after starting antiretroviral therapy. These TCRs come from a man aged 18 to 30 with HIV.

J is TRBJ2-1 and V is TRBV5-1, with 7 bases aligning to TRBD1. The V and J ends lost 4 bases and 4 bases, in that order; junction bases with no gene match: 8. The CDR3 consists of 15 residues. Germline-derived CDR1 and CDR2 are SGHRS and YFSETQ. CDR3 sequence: CASSDTGEKYNEQFF. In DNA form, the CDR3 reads TGCGCCAGCAGCGATACAGGGGAAAAGTACAATGAGCAGTTCTTC.

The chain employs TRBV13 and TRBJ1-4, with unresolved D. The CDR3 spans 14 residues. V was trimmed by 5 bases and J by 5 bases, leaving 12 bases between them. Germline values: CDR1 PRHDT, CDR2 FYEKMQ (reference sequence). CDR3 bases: TGTGCCAGCAGCGCCAGGTGGATCAATGAAAAACTGTTTTTT. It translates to CASSARWINEKLFF.